Below are 24 T cell receptor beta chains sequenced from a single sample in a study of blood T cell repertoires in COVID-19. The repertoire was sequenced with immunoSEQ multiplex PCR; TCRdb's copy has only in-frame clones and lacks some. Here the sample spans about 170,000 clones, about 85% being singletons. Material: peripheral blood. The receptors shown here come from a man in his 60s who had recovered from COVID-19.

The chain employs TRBV24-1 and TRBJ2-7; 10 bases are shared with TRBD1. This CDR3 is built from 15 residues. Germline-derived CDR1 and CDR2 are KGHDR and SFDVKD. The junction had 10 bases not matched to a gene; V was cut back by 10 bases and J by 2 bases. CDR3 bases: TGTGCCACTTGTTGGACAGGGGGTAGGACCTACGAGCAGTACTTC. The encoded protein is CATCWTGGRTYEQYF.

The chain links TRBV7-2 to TRBJ1-5; a possible D gene is TRBD1 (6 bases). Trimming left V 5 bases short and J 0 bases short, with 14 bases between. The length of the CDR3 is 16 residues. CDR1 is SGHTA and CDR2 is FQGNSA in the germline V gene. The CDR3 DNA reads as TGTGCCAGCAGCCCAAGGGGGGGTAATAGCAATCAGCCCCAGCATTTT. As protein: CASSPRGGNSNQPQHF.

CDR3 protein: CASSLLAGASNEQFF. DNA for the CDR3: TGTGCCAGCAGCTTACTAGCGGGGGCGAGTAATGAGCAGTTCTTC. V and J are TRBV7-3 and TRBJ2-1, with 10 bases lining up with TRBD2. The CDR3 has 15 residues. V was pared by 2 bases and J by 7 bases, with 5 bases of the junction left unmatched. Germline V lookup: CDR1 SGHTA, CDR2 FQGTGA.

In the case of this clone: At one of its ends the junction is not consistent with the germline gene, which may arise from a read error. This specimen includes other DNA sequences encoding the same CDR3. The chain employs TRBV7-7 and TRBJ2-5; D may be TRBD1 (6 bases). CDR3 size: 15 residues. Germline V CDR1 and CDR2: SSHAT, FNYEAQ (reference sequence). CDR3 region: CASSLGGAPQETQYF. The DNA for the CDR3 is TGTGCTAGCAGCTTAGGGGGAGCCCCCCAGGAGACCCAGTACTTC.

CDR3 nucleotides: TGTGCCAGCAGTAGGGCGGGGGGGCATAATGAGCAGTTCTTC. Its protein product is CASSRAGGHNEQFF. The V and J genes are TRBV7-9 and TRBJ2-1, with 9 nucleotides matching TRBD2. J was trimmed by 7 bases and V by 6 bases; bases with no gene match: 7. The CDR3 is 14 amino acids. The germline gives CDR1 SEHNR, CDR2 FQNEAQ (reference sequence).

The J gene is TRBJ1-1, the V gene TRBV21-1; the D segment call TRBD1 is taken from the table without a DNA check. TRBV21-1 is classified as a pseudogene. This CDR3 has 14 amino acids. CDR3 sequence (DNA): TGTGCCAGCAGAGCAAGGGACAGGGGGAGGGAAGCTTTCTTT. Translation gives CASRARDRGREAFF.

The rearrangement joins TRBV9 to TRBJ1-2, with D maybe TRBD1 (5 bases). The ends were cut back, 3 bases at V and 5 bases at J, with 11 bases in the middle. The germline V gene has CDR1 SGDLS and CDR2 YYNGEE. The CDR3 has 13 residues. The CDR3 DNA reads as TGTGCCAGCAGCGGTAGAGCAGGGTATGGCTACACCTTC. Protein sequence: CASSGRAGYGYTF.

This chain joins TRBV5-1 and TRBJ1-2; 9 nucleotides line up with TRBD1. The CDR3 sequence is 14 residues long. Per germline, CDR1 SGHRS and CDR2 YFSETQ. Trimming removed 2 bases from V and 4 bases from J; junction bases left unmatched: 3. The CDR3: CASSLQGAPYGYTF. CDR3 bases: TGCGCCAGCAGCTTACAGGGGGCTCCCTATGGCTACACCTTC.

The rearrangement joins TRBV5-4 to TRBJ1-1; the match to TRBD1 covers 8 bases. CDR3 size: 15 residues. The V gene's germline CDR1 is SGHNT and CDR2 YYREEE (reference sequence). The V and J ends lost 0 bases and 1 base, in that order; junction bases with no gene match: 2. CDR3 coding DNA: TGTGCCAGCAGCTTGGGACAGGGGACGAACACTGAAGCTTTCTTT. Translation: CASSLGQGTNTEAFF. Filled out from reference TRBV5-4 and TRBJ1-1, the complete variable domain reads ETGVTQSPTHLIKTRGQQVTLRCSSQSGHNTVSWYQQALGQGPQFIFQYYREEENGRGNFPPRFSGLQFPNYSSELNVNALELDDSALYLCASSLGQGTNTEAFFGQGTRLTVV.

The chain combines TRBV7-2 with TRBJ2-7, with D possibly being TRBD1 (5 bases). The CDR3 length is 14 residues. Germline CDR1 SGHTA, CDR2 FQGNSA. Between the trimmed V and J ends, which lost 1 base and 3 bases, there was a span of 10 bases. CDR3 in amino acids: CASSLGRGGYEQYF. CDR3 DNA sequence: TGTGCCAGCAGCTTAGGTAGGGGCGGCTACGAGCAGTACTTC.

The chain recombines TRBV11-2 with TRBJ1-2; 7 bases fit TRBD1. The V segment lost 5 bases and the J segment 8 bases; nucleotides outside the gene matches: 5. Germline CDR1 SGHAT, CDR2 FQNNGV. The CDR3 has 12 amino acids. The CDR3 nucleotides read TGTGCCAGCAGCGACTACAGGGGCGGCTACACCTTC. Translated, it gives CASSDYRGGYTF.

The count of this clone is one. The chain links TRBV2 to TRBJ2-7, with D maybe TRBD1 (5 bases). This CDR3 comprises 12 residues. Germline CDR1 and CDR2: SNHLY and FYNNEI. V lost 10 bases and J 1 base, leaving 11 bases between the germline ends. In DNA, the CDR3 is TGTGCCACCAAGACAGATTCCTACGAGCAGTACTTC. This sequence encodes CATKTDSYEQYF.

J is TRBJ2-5 and V is TRBV15; 10 nucleotides match TRBD1. Germline V gene data show CDR1 as LNHNV and CDR2 as YYDKDF (reference sequence). V trimming: 1 base; J trimming: 2 bases; junction bases outside the gene matches: 4. CDR3 length: 16 residues. CDR3 sequence reads: CATSRVGGQGQETQYF. Written as DNA, the CDR3 is TGTGCCACCAGCAGAGTTGGGGGACAGGGGCAAGAGACCCAGTACTTC.

The chain carries TRBV7-9 and TRBJ1-2, with 7 bases that match TRBD1. Germline assignment: CDR1 SEHNR and CDR2 FQNEAQ (reference sequence). J was trimmed by 5 bases and V by 1 base; bases with no gene match: 4. The CDR3 loop spans 14 amino acids. As DNA, the CDR3 is TGTGCCAGCAGCTTAGAGGGGGCTGGATATGGCTACACCTTC. It specifies CASSLEGAGYGYTF.

The chain carries TRBV19 and TRBJ1-2; 8 bases align to TRBD1. CDR1 is LNHDA, CDR2 SQIVND, per germline (reference sequence). V lost 6 bases, J lost 13 bases, and 19 bases stayed unmatched. The CDR3 has 15 amino acids. The CDR3 loop reads CASSAAPGTGQIGTF. As DNA, the CDR3 is TGTGCCAGTAGCGCCGCCCCCGGGACAGGTCAAATCGGCACCTTC.

This chain uses TRBV3-1 (or the pseudogene TRBV3-2) with TRBJ1-4; 8 bases line up with TRBD1. Germline V gene sequence: CDR1 LGHDT, CDR2 YNNKEL (reference sequence). CDR3 length: 16 residues. V lost 4 bases to trimming and J lost 8 bases; unmatched junction nucleotides: 12. CDR3 sequence reads: CASSPQSRGRREKLFF. CDR3 DNA sequence: TGTGCCAGCAGCCCACAATCCAGGGGGCGCAGGGAAAAACTGTTTTTT.

This clone came up a few times. This chain joins TRBV11-2 and TRBJ1-6, with D maybe TRBD1 (6 bases). The CDR3 has 16 residues. V was shortened by 5 bases and J by 9 bases, with 20 bases between the two germline ends. Per the germline V gene, CDR1 is SGHAT and CDR2 is FQNNGV. CDR3 in DNA: TGTGCCAGCAGCAGTGGGGTAGACAGGTCGGGTTCACCCCTCCACTTT. It is translated as CASSSGVDRSGSPLHF. Combining the CDR3 with reference TRBV11-2 and TRBJ1-6 gives the whole variable domain EAGVAQSPRYKIIEKRQSVAFWCNPISGHATLYWYQQILGQGPKLLIQFQNNGVVDDSQLPKDRFSAERLKGVDSTLKIQPAKLEDSAVYLCASSSGVDRSGSPLHFGNGTRLTVT.

The chain couples TRBV19 to TRBJ2-1; 8 nucleotides match TRBD1. Unmatched junction bases numbered 6, after V lost 5 bases and J lost 0 bases. This CDR3 has 16 amino acids. CDR1 and CDR2 (germline): LNHDA, SQIVND (reference sequence). CDR3 in DNA: TGTGCCAGTAGTCGCAGGGGGCTCGGCTCCTACAATGAGCAGTTCTTC. Translating gives CASSRRGLGSYNEQFF.

The chain recombines TRBV7-9 with TRBJ2-1; D gene uncertain. There are 14 residues in the CDR3. Germline V lookup: CDR1 SEHNR, CDR2 FQNEAQ (reference sequence). Trimming pared 5 bases from V and 9 bases from J, leaving 17 bases between. CDR3 loop: CASSPVLLWSEQFF. The CDR3, as DNA: TGTGCCAGCAGCCCAGTACTTCTTTGGAGTGAGCAGTTCTTC.

V gene TRBV6-5 combines with J gene TRBJ2-3; 9 bases agree with TRBD2. The CDR3 length is 15 residues. The germline CDR1 and CDR2 sequences are MNHEY and SVGAGI. V shed 2 bases, J shed 2 bases, and the junction held 2 bases outside the gene matches. CDR3 DNA sequence: TGTGCCAGCAGTTACGCTAGCGGGGCCACAGATACGCAGTATTTT. Translated: CASSYASGATDTQYF.

This rearrangement joins TRBV27 to TRBJ2-7, with 12 bases that match TRBD2. CDR1 is MNHEY and CDR2 is SMNVEV in the germline V gene (reference sequence). Trimming took 6 bases from V and 4 from J; bases not matched to a gene: 4. This CDR3 has 14 amino acids. CDR3 residues: CASRRTSGVYEQYF. The CDR3 DNA is TGTGCCAGCAGGAGGACTAGCGGGGTTTACGAGCAGTACTTC.

V is TRBV19 and J is TRBJ1-4; D uncertain. The CDR3 extends over 15 amino acids. From germline, CDR1 is LNHDA and CDR2 SQIVND (reference sequence). Deletions cut 3 bases from V and 8 bases from J, with 16 bases between. CDR3: CASSISGRFNEKLFF. The CDR3 bases are TGTGCCAGTAGTATCAGTGGGCGTTTTAACGAAAAACTGTTTTTT. Full variable domain (outside the CDR3, taken from reference TRBV19 and TRBJ1-4): DGGITQSPKYLFRKEGQNVTLSCEQNLNHDAMYWYRQDPGQGLRLIYYSQIVNDFQKGDIAEGYSVSREKKESFPLTVTSAQKNPTAFYLCASSISGRFNEKLFFGSGTQLSVL.

V gene TRBV11-2 combines with J gene TRBJ2-5; 8 bases line up with TRBD2. J gave up 4 bases and V 5 bases, and 9 bases lay outside the gene matches. There are 15 residues in the CDR3. CDR1 and CDR2 (germline): SGHAT, FQNNGV. The CDR3 reads CASSVSGAPVETQYF. CDR3 bases: TGTGCCAGCAGCGTTAGCGGGGCGCCGGTAGAGACCCAGTACTTC.

The V call is TRBV27, the J call TRBJ2-2; D unresolved. The germline CDR1 and CDR2 sequences are MNHEY and SMNVEV (reference sequence). Trimming removed 9 bases at V and 6 bases at J, with 11 bases between. There are 12 residues in the CDR3. The CDR3 is CARTHGSGELFF. As DNA, the CDR3 is TGTGCCAGGACACATGGTTCCGGGGAGCTGTTTTTT.